This T cell receptor (beta chain) was found in a study of T cells in Graves' hyperthyroidism and ophthalmopathy. The CDR3 is made up of 13 amino acids. Germline assignment: CDR1 DFQATT and CDR2 SNEGSKA (reference sequence). J lost 6 bases, V lost 6 bases, and 7 bases had no gene match. RNA transcripts were the template for amplifying TCR beta CDR3 regions. The TCR CDR3 first-round RT-PCR relied on the HTBI primer set. TCRdb called the multiplex PCR reads again in MiXCR, with one record for every CDR3 protein. The sample lists 37,000 or so distinct CDR3 sequences; 40% to 65% were seen once. This TCR was recovered from a man between 40 and 49 years old with Graves' ophthalmopathy. Sample: blood. The chain recombines TRBV20-1 with TRBJ1-5; 8 positions agree with TRBD1. CDR3 residues: CSAQGQVVQPQHF. DNA of the CDR3: TGCAGTGCCCAGGGACAGGTTGTTCAGCCCCAGCATTTT.